This T cell receptor (beta chain) is drawn from a study of shared clonotypes between healthy human individuals. This table comes from immunoSEQ multiplex PCR, and its TCRdb copy is limited to in-frame clones, with some not included. The sample yields 1,500,000 or so clones, around 98.5% seen once. The CDR3 contains 18 residues. The junction had 14 bases not matched to a gene; V was cut back by 0 bases and J by 5 bases. CDR1 is MNHEY and CDR2 is SMNVEV in the germline V gene (reference sequence). Study-wide findings and caveats: On the whole, naive subsets had larger estimated richness than memory subsets had. It was the non-shared clonotypes that had lower generation probabilities than clonotypes shared by all four donors. Genetic and exposure-history diversity was limited by the few donors.

Notes on this clone: The target antigen is unknown.

The V and J genes are TRBV27 and TRBJ2-7; TRBD1 matches at 9 bases. This clonotype was sampled from a man aged 30-40 years in good health. The sample taken for sequencing was naive CD4+ T cells sorted from blood. Subset defined: CD45RA+ positively selected. The CDR3 spells CASSLSTGRGQGNDEQYF. The CDR3 DNA follows: TGTGCCAGCAGTTTATCGACGGGGAGGGGACAGGGTAACGACGAGCAGTACTTC.